This T cell receptor (beta chain) was sequenced for a study of cytomegalovirus exposure and HLA in healthy donors. The overall study: For the approximately 390 genotyped donors, about 81% fell within the Caucasian-associated ancestry cluster.

13 Jbeta primers and 60 Vbeta primers were used for the PCR. Data came from immunoSEQ multiplex PCR; TCRdb stores just in-frame clones and leaves some out. The sample includes almost 200,000 clones, just over 75% of them seen just once. This clone was counted once. Its antigen is not known. Germline loops: CDR1 SGHDN, CDR2 FVKESK. This CDR3 region has 16 residues. V dropped 0 bases and J dropped 6 bases, with 14 bases sitting between them. General observations from the study: HLA alleles were associated with 15,000 to 20,000 TCR beta sequences in a later analysis at 0.05 false discovery rate. In vitro, three CMV-associated chains proved specific for CMV antigens. Productive status was seen about 87% or about 30% of the time for most TCR beta V segments in an earlier analysis.

Material for sequencing was PBMCs. This chain uses TRBV14 with TRBJ2-2; no reliable D call. The sequence came from a man aged 25 to 40 in good health and CMV-seronegative. The CDR3 nucleotides read TGTGCCAGCAGCCAAGATCGCAATTCGGGTGCCGGGGAGCTGTTTTTT. As protein: CASSQDRNSGAGELFF.